This T cell receptor beta chain was captured by sequencing in a study of blood T cell repertoires in COVID-19. The wider study: Acute and convalescent COVID-19 specimens originated in the United States, Italy and Spain. The analysed material was cDNA or gDNA that came from T cells, B-cell-depleted T cells, or PBMCs.

This CDR3 has 16 amino acids. Germline assignment: CDR1 WSHSY and CDR2 SAAADI. V lost 3 bases to trimming and J lost 6 bases; unmatched junction nucleotides: 7. Original methodology: Amplification with reference gene primers provided the estimates of nucleated cell counts. Clones were read by immunoSEQ multiplex PCR, and TCRdb kept only the in-frame ones, dropping some. D and trimming come from the DNA, and the V and J calls and clone size come from that table. Of roughly 380,000 clones in the sample, roughly 86% were seen once. The sequenced material came from peripheral blood. The origin of this receptor is a human donor with acute or convalescent COVID-19. The donor label of this sample is uncertain. This chain uses TRBV10-2 with TRBJ2-1; 11 bases are shared with TRBD2. CDR3 in DNA: TGCGCCAGCAGTGATTGGGCTAGCGGGAGGACCAATGAGCAGTTCTTC. Translated: CASSDWASGRTNEQFF.